The clone carrying this T cell receptor (beta chain) appeared a few times. The germline V gene has CDR1 SGHRS and CDR2 YFSETQ. V was clipped by 4 bases and J by 4 bases, with 14 bases between them. The CDR3 has 14 residues. Sample-barcoded 5' priming and a J-beta primer mix drove a second PCR of roughly 7 to 11 cycles. TCRdb called the 5' RACE reads again in MiXCR, with one record for every CDR3 protein. The sample has 1 million to 1.2 million distinct CDR3 sequences, more than 30% seen once. The sample comes from a study of blood T cells in healthy people across ages. This chain uses TRBV5-1 with TRBJ1-2; no reliable D call. The receptor's source is a young man in good health. The material sequenced was blood. CDR3: CASSPGGNAYGYTF. The CDR3, as DNA: TGCGCCAGCAGCCCCGGAGGGAACGCCTATGGCTACACCTTC. The full variable domain, with the rest looked up from reference TRBV5-1 and TRBJ1-2, is KAGVTQTPRYLIKTRGQQVTLSCSPISGHRSVSWYQQTPGQGLQFLFEYFSETQRNKGNFPGRFSGRQFSNSRSEMNVSTLELGDSALYLCASSPGGNAYGYTFGSGTRLTVV.